The rows below give T cell receptor beta chains drawn from one sample of a study of blood T cell repertoires in COVID-19. Produced via immunoSEQ multiplex PCR; TCRdb's table is partial and in-frame only. This table holds fewer than 70,000 clones, about 87% found once. The sample consisted of peripheral blood. The receptors stem from a human donor in a cohort sampled during active COVID-19. Both conserved end residues are part of each CDR3. Fields, in order: clone size, D gene, J gene, V gene, CDR3 DNA, CDR3 protein. D genes are given only for firm matches. Part of the rows lack a size; the others show once, few, many or a class for expanded clones.

once | TRBD1 | TRBJ2-5 | TRBV9 | TGTGCCAGCAGCGTAGGACAGGGGGATTCAGAGACCCAGTACTTC | CASSVGQGDSETQYF
- | - | TRBJ2-1 | TRBV10-2 | TGCGCCAGCAGTGATGGCGGGAATGAGCAGTTCTTC | CASSDGGNEQFF
- | TRBD2 | TRBJ2-1 | TRBV11-2 | TGTGCCAGCAGCTACCCGACTAGCGGGAGCACTTACAATGAGCAGTTCTTC | CASSYPTSGSTYNEQFF
medium-sized | - | TRBJ2-1 | TRBV13 | TGTGCCAGCAGAGCGACGACCGGGACGGGGGACTACAATGAGCAGTTCTTC | CASRATTGTGDYNEQFF
- | TRBD2 | TRBJ2-5 | TRBV3-1/TRBV3-2 | TGTGCCAGCAGCCAGGGTCTCCCCGGGAGGGAGACCCAGTACTTC | CASSQGLPGRETQYF
- | - | TRBJ1-2 | TRBV19 | TGTGCCAGTACCCTGAACGGACAGTGGACCTATGGCTACACCTTC | CASTLNGQWTYGYTF
once | - | TRBJ1-4 | TRBV11-1 | TGTGCCAGCAGCCCCCGAGGTCGGCGGGGTAATGAAAAACTGTTTTTT | CASSPRGRRGNEKLFF
- | TRBD1 | TRBJ2-3 | TRBV9 | TGTGCCAGCAGCGCCAGTGGGGGACAGGGAGTCAGAGATACGCAGTATTTT | CASSASGGQGVRDTQYF
- | TRBD1 | TRBJ2-7 | TRBV7-8 | TGTGCCAGCAGGCGGGACAGGGGTGGCTCCGAGCAGTACTTC | CASRRDRGGSEQYF
- | - | TRBJ2-3 | TRBV18 | TGTGCCAGCTCACCGGTAGGGACTAGCACAGATACGCAGTATTTT | CASSPVGTSTDTQYF
- | TRBD2 | TRBJ2-1 | TRBV9 | TGTGCCAGCAGCCCCCAAGCGGGAACCTCCTACAATGAGCAGTTCTTC | CASSPQAGTSYNEQFF
- | - | TRBJ2-7 | TRBV10-3 | TGTGCCATCAGTGACCAGGGTGAGCAATACTTC | CAISDQGEQYF
- | TRBD1 | TRBJ1-6 | TRBV7-9 | TGTGCCAGCAGCGTAGCAACCGGGACAGCCGATAATTCACCCCTCCACTTT | CASSVATGTADNSPLHF
- | TRBD1 | TRBJ2-7 | TRBV18 | TGTGCCAGCTCCCCGGGACAGGTCTTTGGAGAGCAGTACTTC | CASSPGQVFGEQYF
- | - | TRBJ1-4 | TRBV4-2 | TGTGCCAGCAGCCCATCCACGGGTAATGAAAAACTGTTTTTT | CASSPSTGNEKLFF
- | - | TRBJ2-3 | TRBV3-1/TRBV3-2 | TGTGCCAGCAGACAGATTAGCGGAGGAGGCACAGATACGCAGTATTTT | CASRQISGGGTDTQYF
- | TRBD1 | TRBJ2-1 | TRBV7-2 | TGTGCCAGCAGCCCACAGGGGGCGACTCACAATGAGCAGTTCTTC | CASSPQGATHNEQFF
once | - | TRBJ2-1 | TRBV24-1 | TGTGCCACCAGTGCCAGACAAAACCGGAATGAGCAGTTCTTC | CATSARQNRNEQFF
- | TRBD2 | TRBJ2-7 | TRBV7-2 | TGTGCCAGCAGTTCCCGTTTCGGGGGGGCCTACGAGCAGTACTTC | CASSSRFGGAYEQYF
- | - | TRBJ2-3 | TRBV7-3 | TGTGCCAGCAGTTCTAGCACAGATACGCAGTATTTT | CASSSSTDTQYF
- | TRBD1 | TRBJ1-2 | TRBV5-5 | TGTGCCAGCAGCTCCCTCGGGGCAGGGGGCAACTATGGCTACACCTTC | CASSSLGAGGNYGYTF
- | - | TRBJ1-4 | TRBV9 | TGTGCCAGCAGCGTAGGCGGAGGGTTCGTAGAAAAACTGTTTTTT | CASSVGGGFVEKLFF
- | - | TRBJ2-3 | TRBV24-1 | TGTGCCACCAGTGACACACCCCCTAGAACAGATACGCAGTATTTT | CATSDTPPRTDTQYF